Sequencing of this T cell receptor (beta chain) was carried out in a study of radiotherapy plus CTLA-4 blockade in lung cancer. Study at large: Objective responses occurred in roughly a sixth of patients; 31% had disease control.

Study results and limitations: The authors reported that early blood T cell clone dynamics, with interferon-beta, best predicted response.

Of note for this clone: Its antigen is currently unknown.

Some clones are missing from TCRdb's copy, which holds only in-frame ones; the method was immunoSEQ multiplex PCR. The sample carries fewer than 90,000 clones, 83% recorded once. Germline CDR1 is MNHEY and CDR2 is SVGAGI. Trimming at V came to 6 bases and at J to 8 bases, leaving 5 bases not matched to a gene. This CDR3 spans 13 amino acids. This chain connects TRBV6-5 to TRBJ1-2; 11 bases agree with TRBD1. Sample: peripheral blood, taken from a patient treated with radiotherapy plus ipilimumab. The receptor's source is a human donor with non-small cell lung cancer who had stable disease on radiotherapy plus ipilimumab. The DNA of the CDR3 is TGTGCCAGCAGGGGACAGGGGGAGGGAGGCTACACCTTC. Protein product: CASRGQGEGGYTF.